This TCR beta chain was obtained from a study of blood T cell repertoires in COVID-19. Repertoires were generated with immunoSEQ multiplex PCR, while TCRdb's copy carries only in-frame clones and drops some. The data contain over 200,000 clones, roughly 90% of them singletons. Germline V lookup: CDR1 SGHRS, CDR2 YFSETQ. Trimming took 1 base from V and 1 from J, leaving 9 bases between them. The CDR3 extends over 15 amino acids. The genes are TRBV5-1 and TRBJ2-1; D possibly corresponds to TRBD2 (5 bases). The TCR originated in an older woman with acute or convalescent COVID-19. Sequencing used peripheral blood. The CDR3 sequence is CASSLRGMSYNEQFF. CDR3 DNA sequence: TGCGCCAGCAGCTTGAGAGGGATGTCCTACAATGAGCAGTTCTTC.